This T cell receptor (beta chain) was sequenced during a study of blood T cell repertoires in COVID-19. As for the study in general: The United States, Italy and Spain supplied acute and convalescent COVID-19 samples. PBMCs, B-cell-depleted T cells, or T cells provided the cDNA or gDNA that made up the material.

The CDR3 totals 15 residues. V shed 3 bases, J shed 4 bases, and the junction held 6 bases outside the gene matches. Germline V lookup: CDR1 PRHDT, CDR2 FYEKMQ (reference sequence). Using immunoSEQ multiplex PCR, the repertoire was profiled, and TCRdb retains in-frame clones only, with some absent. The data contain about 170,000 clones, around 86% of them singletons. The sample taken for sequencing was peripheral blood. V usage is TRBV13 and J usage is TRBJ2-1; 7 nucleotides align to TRBD1. This TCR was sampled from an older man with acute or convalescent COVID-19. CDR3 sequence: CASSFLGQQYNEQFF. In DNA, the CDR3 is TGTGCCAGCAGCTTCCTGGGACAGCAGTACAATGAGCAGTTCTTC. Full variable domain (rest looked up from reference TRBV13 and TRBJ2-1): AAGVIQSPRHLIKEKRETATLKCYPIPRHDTVYWYQQGPGQDPQFLISFYEKMQSDKGSIPDRFSAQQFSDYHSELNMSSLELGDSALYFCASSFLGQQYNEQFFGPGTRLTVL.